The next 7 T cell receptor beta chains were all read from a single sample in a study of neoadjuvant anti-PD-1 for oral cavity cancer (dated by TCRdb to about 2021). The sample's time point, from its label and the paper: after neoadjuvant nivolumab, at surgical resection. Libraries were built with the immunoSEQ multiplex PCR assay. The clones in this table, taken by TCRdb from immuneACCESS, are in-frame only. Not every clone is retained; where verified, under half of the shortfall comes from an unresolved V gene, and the cause of the rest is unknown. The table for this sample lists approximately 16,000 clones; 35% to 50% of them were counted only once. 39% of the sample is taken by the ten largest. Sequences were derived from tumor tissue, sampled after nivolumab (anti-PD-1) treatment. Every receptor here comes from a person between 35 and 79 years old with oral cavity squamous cell carcinoma.

The chain employs TRBV6-5 and TRBJ1-2; tentatively, D is TRBD1 (5 bases). This CDR3 contains 14 residues. V lost 6 bases and J 8 bases, leaving 19 bases between the germline ends. CDR1 and CDR2 from the germline V gene are MNHEY and SVGAGI. The CDR3 DNA sequence: TGTGCCAGCAGCTTCGGACATTCGCAAGGGGGCTACACCTTC. It codes for CASSFGHSQGGYTF.

The chain joins TRBV7-3 to TRBJ2-7; TRBD2 matches 8 bases. The junction had 0 bases not matched to a gene; V was cut back by 2 bases and J by 3 bases. Germline V gene data show CDR1 as SGHTA and CDR2 as FQGTGA. The CDR3 length is 13 residues. The CDR3 here is CASSLAGGYEQYF. The CDR3 DNA is TGTGCCAGCAGCTTAGCGGGGGGCTACGAGCAGTACTTC.

In its sample, this clone was seen a few times. V usage is TRBV5-4 and J usage is TRBJ1-1, with TRBD1 matching 10 bases. The V gene's germline CDR1 is SGHNT and CDR2 YYREEE (reference sequence). The CDR3 runs 16 residues. V shed 3 bases, J shed 1 base, and the junction held 6 bases outside the gene matches. In DNA, the CDR3 is TGTGCCAGCAGCTCCTGGACAGGGGGGGGGAACACTGAAGCTTTCTTT. Translated: CASSSWTGGGNTEAFF.

A few counts support this clone. The rearrangement joins TRBV10-3 to TRBJ2-5; TRBD1 is a possible D gene (7 bases). V was clipped by 0 bases and J by 3 bases, with 17 bases between them. Germline CDR1 and CDR2: ENHRY and SYGVKD. The CDR3 runs to 17 residues. The CDR3, as DNA: TGTGCCATCAGTGAGTCGACTCGCGGGACAGCTAAAGAGACCCAGTACTTC. This encodes CAISESTRGTAKETQYF.

The rearrangement uses TRBV4-1 and TRBJ2-7, with D perhaps matching TRBD1 (5 bases). Germline assignment: CDR1 MGHRA and CDR2 YSYEKL. This CDR3 comprises 18 residues. Trimming removed 0 bases from V and 1 base from J, with 19 bases in between. The CDR3 region has the DNA TGCGCCAGCAGCCAAGATTGGCAGGGTCCAGTGGGTTCCTACGAGCAGTACTTC. Protein: CASSQDWQGPVGSYEQYF.

This clone turned up a few times. The chain combines TRBV7-2 with TRBJ2-7; 10 nucleotides match TRBD1. Losses at the gene ends were 4 bases for V and 4 bases for J; bases not matched to a gene: 4. The CDR3 has 14 amino acids. Germline V gives CDR1 SGHTA, CDR2 FQGNSA. In nucleotides, the CDR3 is TGTGCCAGCAGCTACCGGACAGGGGGTTACGAGCAGTACTTC. Amino acid sequence: CASSYRTGGYEQYF. The variable domain in full, with the rest retrieved from reference TRBV7-2 and TRBJ2-7, is GAGVSQSPSNKVTEKGKDVELRCDPISGHTALYWYRQSLGQGLEFLIYFQGNSAPDKSGLPSDRFSAERTGGSVSTLTIQRTQQEDSAVYLCASSYRTGGYEQYFGPGTRLTVT.

There are many counts of this clone. The chain joins TRBV11-3 to TRBJ2-3; no reliable D call. Germline V gives CDR1 SGHNT, CDR2 YENEEA. The CDR3 totals 14 residues. The V end lost 1 base, the J end lost 4 bases, and 9 bases lay between the germline ends. CDR3 sequence (DNA): TGTGCCAGCAGCTTAGGCGGACGGTCAGATACGCAGTATTTT. Amino acid sequence: CASSLGGRSDTQYF.